A single sample is the source of the 24 T cell receptor beta chains below, sequenced in a study of blood T cell repertoires in COVID-19. TCRdb's table, derived via immunoSEQ multiplex PCR, lists solely in-frame clones and lacks some. This table holds 140,000 or so clones, 70% to 80% found once. Sequenced material: peripheral blood. These receptors all stem from a man aged 50 to 59 with acute or convalescent COVID-19.

This clone was observed a single time. This chain links TRBV28 with TRBJ1-5; D ambiguous. The ends were cut back, 10 bases at V and 5 bases at J, with 12 bases in the middle. The germline CDR1 and CDR2 sequences are MDHEN and SYDVKM. The CDR3 consists of 12 residues. CDR3 loop: CATGITHQPQHF. CDR3 coding DNA: TGTGCCACCGGGATAACCCATCAGCCCCAGCATTTT.

The chain employs TRBV9 and TRBJ1-1; tentatively, D is TRBD1 (6 bases). Germline V lookup: CDR1 SGDLS, CDR2 YYNGEE. CDR3 size: 13 residues. Trimming stripped 0 bases from V and 12 bases from J, with 15 bases between. The CDR3 coding sequence is TGTGCCAGCAGCGTAGACAGGGCTGGTAGGCCTTTCTTT. The encoded protein is CASSVDRAGRPFF.

The chain has TRBV5-1 and TRBJ2-3; D might be TRBD2 (6 bases). This CDR3 has 12 amino acids. Germline loops: CDR1 SGHRS, CDR2 YFSETQ. The ends were cut back, 4 bases at V and 5 bases at J, with 8 bases in the middle. This chain's CDR3 is CASSGRGDTQYF. In nucleotides, the CDR3 is TGCGCCAGCAGCGGGCGGGGAGATACGCAGTATTTT.

Comment on this clone: This sample includes further DNA sequences coding for the same CDR3. The chain is built from TRBV24-1 and TRBJ2-2; D unresolved. The CDR3 consists of 15 residues. Trimming left V 3 bases short and J 3 bases short, with 10 bases between. Germline values: CDR1 KGHDR, CDR2 SFDVKD. CDR3 amino acids: CATSDPRVDTGELFF. In DNA form, the CDR3 reads TGTGCCACCAGTGATCCTCGGGTGGACACCGGGGAGCTGTTTTTT.

The genes are TRBV5-1 and TRBJ2-1; 9 bases match TRBD2. There are 19 residues in the CDR3. CDR1 and CDR2 from the germline V gene are SGHRS and YFSETQ. Unmatched junction bases numbered 11, after V lost 1 base and J lost 0 bases. The CDR3 is CASSLPQRSGGLSYNEQFF. CDR3 nucleotides: TGCGCCAGCAGCTTGCCCCAACGGAGCGGGGGGCTCTCCTACAATGAGCAGTTCTTC.

The chain combines TRBV7-2 with TRBJ2-5; the match to TRBD2 covers 9 bases. This CDR3 is 18 amino acids long. Germline values: CDR1 SGHTA, CDR2 FQGNSA. V shed 5 bases, J shed 2 bases, and the junction held 15 bases outside the gene matches. Here the CDR3 DNA reads TGTGCCAGCAGCAGGAGGGCTAGCGGGGTTTCAGGACAAGAGACCCAGTACTTC. Encoded protein: CASSRRASGVSGQETQYF. Drawing the rest from reference TRBV7-2 and TRBJ2-5, the complete variable domain is GAGVSQSPSNKVTEKGKDVELRCDPISGHTALYWYRQSLGQGLEFLIYFQGNSAPDKSGLPSDRFSAERTGGSVSTLTIQRTQQEDSAVYLCASSRRASGVSGQETQYFGPGTRLLVL.

The rearrangement joins TRBV7-2 to TRBJ2-5; a weak D match, TRBD1 (7 bases). Trimming cost V 5 bases and J 6 bases, with 10 bases left between them. CDR3 length: 12 residues. CDR1 SGHTA and CDR2 FQGNSA come from the germline V gene. The CDR3 bases are TGTGCCAGCAGCGCGGGACAGCAGACCCAGTACTTC. Translation gives CASSAGQQTQYF.

The chain is built from TRBV11-2 and TRBJ2-5, with 7 bases lining up with TRBD2. Per the germline V gene, CDR1 is SGHAT and CDR2 is FQNNGV. There are 15 residues in the CDR3. Losses at the gene ends were 3 bases for V and 5 bases for J; bases not matched to a gene: 9. The CDR3 protein is CASSFSGREGETQYF. The DNA of the CDR3 is TGTGCCAGCAGCTTCTCTGGCAGGGAGGGGGAGACCCAGTACTTC.

This chain connects TRBV30 to TRBJ1-1; TRBD1 agrees at 11 bases. J lost 11 bases, V lost 0 bases, and 11 bases had no gene match. The germline V gene has CDR1 GTSNPN and CDR2 SVGIG (reference sequence). This CDR3 comprises 15 residues. CDR3 bases: TGTGCCTGGAGTGTAAGCCGGACAGGGGGCACGAGGGCTTTCTTT. Translating it yields CAWSVSRTGGTRAFF.

The table lists this clone with a few counts. J is TRBJ1-1 and V is TRBV9, with D tentatively TRBD1 (5 bases). The CDR3 is 13 amino acids. V lost 1 base and J lost 5, with 9 bases in between. From germline, CDR1 is SGDLS and CDR2 YYNGEE. CDR3: CASSVQGRTEAFF. The CDR3 coding sequence is TGTGCCAGCAGCGTACAGGGTAGGACTGAAGCTTTCTTT.

This clone was seen a single time. V is TRBV18 and J is TRBJ2-7; D might be TRBD2 (7 bases). Germline CDR1 and CDR2: KGHSH and LQKENI. The ends were cut back, 2 bases at V and 5 bases at J, with 10 bases in the middle. This CDR3 is built from 13 residues. DNA of the CDR3: TGTGCCAGCTCACCAGGGGGGGGCCACGAGCAGTACTTC. Amino acids: CASSPGGGHEQYF.

The V and J genes are TRBV21-1 and TRBJ2-5; TRBD2, as called in the table, went unchecked against the DNA. TRBV21-1 is annotated as a pseudogene. The length of the CDR3 is 15 residues. The chain's CDR3 is CASSPSPEGQETQYF. The DNA for the CDR3 is TGTGCCAGCAGCCCTTCACCGGAGGGCCAAGAGACCCAGTACTTC.

The chain links TRBV18 to TRBJ1-5, with D perhaps matching TRBD1 (5 bases). Trimming took off 4 bases at V and 2 bases at J, with 15 bases between the two ends. Germline lookup yields CDR1 KGHSH and CDR2 LQKENI. The CDR3 covers 16 residues. CDR3 loop: CASSRPGGVGNQPQHF. CDR3 nucleotide sequence: TGTGCCAGCTCACGACCAGGAGGGGTAGGCAATCAGCCCCAGCATTTT.

The rearrangement links TRBV7-3 to TRBJ1-2; perhaps TRBD1 as D (5 bases). The germline V gene encodes CDR1 SGHTA and CDR2 FQGTGA. V dropped 5 bases and J dropped 8 bases, with 21 bases sitting between them. The CDR3 runs 15 residues. In nucleotides, the CDR3 is TGTGCCAGCAGCGCAAACCCGGGCGTGAAGGGGGGCTACACCTTC. Amino acids: CASSANPGVKGGYTF.

The V gene is TRBV7-9, the J gene TRBJ1-4, with 8 bases identical to TRBD1. Germline CDR1 is SEHNR and CDR2 is FQNEAQ (reference sequence). V was clipped by 4 bases and J by 3 bases; unmatched bases: 4. The CDR3 runs to 15 residues. The CDR3 region has the DNA TGTGCCAGCAGCTCCGACAGGGGAGCTAATGAAAAACTGTTTTTT. This codes for CASSSDRGANEKLFF.

This clone has just a few counts. The chain links TRBV6-6 to TRBJ2-2, with 7 bases fitting TRBD1. After removal of 10 bases from V and 4 bases from J, the junction contained 9 bases not matched to a gene. Per the germline V gene, CDR1 is MNHNY and CDR2 is SVGAGI (reference sequence). CDR3 size: 14 residues. CDR3 nucleotide sequence: TGTGCCACTTCAGGGGGAGTAGGCACCGGGGAGCTGTTTTTT. Amino acids: CATSGGVGTGELFF.

The rearrangement links TRBV5-1 to TRBJ2-1, with a weak D call TRBD2 (5 bases). In germline, CDR1 is SGHRS, CDR2 YFSETQ. The CDR3 has 15 amino acids. V lost 4 bases and J lost 9, with 20 bases in between. The DNA of the CDR3 is TGCGCCAGCAGCGCGCAAACCGGGGAAAAAGGTGAGCAGTTCTTC. This codes for CASSAQTGEKGEQFF. The whole variable domain, remainder taken from reference TRBV5-1 and TRBJ2-1, is KAGVTQTPRYLIKTRGQQVTLSCSPISGHRSVSWYQQTPGQGLQFLFEYFSETQRNKGNFPGRFSGRQFSNSRSEMNVSTLELGDSALYLCASSAQTGEKGEQFFGPGTRLTVL.

The CDR3 is CASSFSGGARAGSLYF. As DNA, the CDR3 is TGTGCCAGCAGCTTCAGCGGGGGGGCAAGGGCAGGGAGTTTGTATTTT. This sequence joins TRBV11-2 and TRBJ2-3; 10 bases match TRBD2. Germline CDR1 is SGHAT and CDR2 is FQNNGV. V lost 3 bases and J lost 14; bases outside the gene matches: 17. CDR3 size: 16 residues.

The rearrangement joins TRBV28 to TRBJ2-7; unclear D gene. The CDR3 sequence is 12 residues long. The V end lost 4 bases, the J end lost 2 bases, and 6 bases lay between the germline ends. The V gene's germline CDR1 is MDHEN and CDR2 SYDVKM. The CDR3 bases are TGTGCCAGCAGTTCCTGGCCCTACGAGCAGTACGTC. This codes for CASSSWPYEQYV.

The gene calls are TRBV12-3 or TRBV12-4 and TRBJ2-3, with TRBD2 matching over 8 bases. The CDR3 is 12 residues long. This chain's CDR3 is CAVAGGLDTQYF. CDR3 in DNA: TGTGCTGTGGCGGGGGGTCTGGATACGCAGTATTTT.

V is TRBV30 and J is TRBJ1-1; TRBD1 might be the D (6 bases). The CDR3 runs to 13 residues. Germline CDR1 is GTSNPN and CDR2 is SVGIG (reference sequence). Trimming stripped 3 bases from V and 5 bases from J, with 13 bases between. DNA of the CDR3: TGTGCCTGGAGGAACAGGGATGGGACTGAAGCTTTCTTT. The encoded protein is CAWRNRDGTEAFF.

This clone occurred a few times. The J gene is TRBJ2-3, the V gene TRBV10-3; the match to TRBD2 covers 9 bases. This CDR3 has 19 residues. Germline lookup yields CDR1 ENHRY and CDR2 SYGVKD. Trimming removed 2 bases from V and 2 bases from J; junction bases left unmatched: 14. As DNA, the CDR3 is TGTGCCATCAGTGAGGGAACTAGCGGGCCGGTGAGGAACACAGATACGCAGTATTTT. It translates to CAISEGTSGPVRNTDTQYF.

This clone came up once. The genes are TRBV19 and TRBJ1-5; D remains unclear. Germline CDR1 is LNHDA and CDR2 is SQIVND (reference sequence). V dropped 1 base and J dropped 2 bases, with 3 bases sitting between them. The CDR3 is made up of 13 amino acids. CDR3 protein: CASSIARNQPQHF. The CDR3 coding sequence is TGTGCCAGTAGTATAGCTCGCAATCAGCCCCAGCATTTT.

This clone has more than one count but fewer than ten. The V and J genes are TRBV2 and TRBJ1-4; D not certain. Looked up from germline, CDR1 is SNHLY and CDR2 is FYNNEI. V lost 2 bases, J lost 10 bases, and 8 bases lay in between. The CDR3 runs 12 residues. The CDR3 reads CASSENSRKLFF. CDR3 coding DNA: TGTGCCAGCAGTGAAAACAGCAGAAAACTGTTTTTT.